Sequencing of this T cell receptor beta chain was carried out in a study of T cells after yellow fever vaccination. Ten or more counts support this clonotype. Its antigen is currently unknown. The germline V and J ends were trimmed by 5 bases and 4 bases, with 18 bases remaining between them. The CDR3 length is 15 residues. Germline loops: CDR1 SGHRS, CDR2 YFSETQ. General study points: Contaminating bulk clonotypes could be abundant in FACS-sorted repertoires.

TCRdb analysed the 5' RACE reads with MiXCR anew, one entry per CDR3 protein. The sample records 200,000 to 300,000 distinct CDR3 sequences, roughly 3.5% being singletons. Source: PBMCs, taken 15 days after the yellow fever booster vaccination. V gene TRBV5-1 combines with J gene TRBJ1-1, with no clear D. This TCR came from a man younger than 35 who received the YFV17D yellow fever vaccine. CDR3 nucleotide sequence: TGCGCCAGCAGGGTGGGGTCAAGTTACGGCACTGAAGCTTTCTTT. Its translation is CASRVGSSYGTEAFF.